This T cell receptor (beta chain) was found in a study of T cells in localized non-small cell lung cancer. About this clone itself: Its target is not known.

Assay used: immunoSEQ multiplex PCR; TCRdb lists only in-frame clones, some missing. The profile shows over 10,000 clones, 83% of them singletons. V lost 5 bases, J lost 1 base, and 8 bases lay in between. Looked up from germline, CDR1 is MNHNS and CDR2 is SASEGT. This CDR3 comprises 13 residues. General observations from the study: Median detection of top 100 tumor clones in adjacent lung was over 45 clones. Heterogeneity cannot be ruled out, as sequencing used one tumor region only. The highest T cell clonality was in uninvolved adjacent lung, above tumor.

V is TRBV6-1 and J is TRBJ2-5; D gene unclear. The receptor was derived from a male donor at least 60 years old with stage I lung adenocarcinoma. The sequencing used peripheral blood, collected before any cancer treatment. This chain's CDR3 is CASSSSLQETQYF. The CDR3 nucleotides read TGTGCCAGCAGTTCGAGCCTCCAAGAGACCCAGTACTTC.